Listed here is a single T cell receptor (beta chain). The data belong to a study of cytomegalovirus exposure and HLA in healthy donors. Per the germline V gene, CDR1 is SEHNR and CDR2 is FQNEAQ (reference sequence). Trimming cost V 4 bases and J 5 bases, with 17 bases left between them. This CDR3 contains 15 residues. PCR primers comprised 60 Vbeta and 13 Jbeta primers. This table comes from immunoSEQ multiplex PCR, and its TCRdb copy is limited to in-frame clones, with some not included. The sample yields approximately 97,000 clones, 55% to 80% seen once. The V gene is TRBV7-9, the J gene TRBJ1-1; D is possibly TRBD1 (6 bases). This receptor was identified in a human donor in good health. The sequenced material came from PBMCs. The CDR3: CASSSGGAGWTEAFF. DNA for the CDR3: TGTGCCAGCAGCTCGGGGGGGGCAGGGTGGACTGAAGCTTTCTTT.